The 27 T cell receptor beta chains below all came from one sample that was sequenced in a study of cytomegalovirus exposure and HLA in healthy donors. Amplification used 60 Vbeta primers and 13 Jbeta primers. Produced via immunoSEQ multiplex PCR; TCRdb's table is partial and in-frame only. This sample has approximately 100,000 clones; 76% occur once, and the top ten carry more than 6%. The source material was PBMCs. These receptors originate from a woman in her forties or fifties in good health and CMV-seropositive.

In its sample, this clone was seen once. The chain carries TRBV27 and TRBJ1-5; 9 positions match TRBD1. The trim removed 3 bases at V and 4 bases at J, leaving 4 bases unmatched. The V gene's germline CDR1 is MNHEY and CDR2 SMNVEV (reference sequence). The CDR3 covers 15 residues. The CDR3: CASSFQGTGNQPQHF. The CDR3 DNA reads as TGTGCCAGCAGTTTTCAAGGGACAGGGAATCAGCCCCAGCATTTT.

CDR3: CASSFNTNTGELFF. CDR3 bases: TGTGCCAGCAGCTTTAACACAAACACCGGGGAGCTGTTTTTT. The chain employs TRBV11-3 and TRBJ2-2, with no clear D. V lost 3 bases and J lost 2, with 7 bases in between. CDR1 SGHNT and CDR2 YENEEA come from the germline V gene. This CDR3 has 14 residues.

J is TRBJ2-7 and V is TRBV6-5; no reliable D call. CDR1 MNHEY and CDR2 SVGAGI come from the germline V gene. V shed 7 bases and J shed 3 bases, with 19 bases lying between them. The CDR3 loop spans 15 amino acids. CDR3 nucleotides: TGTGCCAGCAATGCTTACCCCCTTCACGGCTACGAGCAGTACTTC. Translating gives CASNAYPLHGYEQYF.

This clone was observed a few times. The gene calls are TRBV7-2 and TRBJ1-2; 7 bases line up with TRBD1. V dropped 3 bases and J dropped 4; count of bases not matched to a gene: 5. The CDR3 is 14 amino acids. Germline V gives CDR1 SGHTA, CDR2 FQGNSA. The CDR3 DNA reads TGTGCCAGCAGCTTGGGACAGAGCTTCTATGGCTACACCTTC. This encodes CASSLGQSFYGYTF. The full variable domain, its missing parts supplied by reference TRBV7-2 and TRBJ1-2, is GAGVSQSPSNKVTEKGKDVELRCDPISGHTALYWYRQSLGQGLEFLIYFQGNSAPDKSGLPSDRFSAERTGGSVSTLTIQRTQQEDSAVYLCASSLGQSFYGYTFGSGTRLTVV.

This rearrangement joins TRBV5-6 to TRBJ2-1, with 8 bases aligning to TRBD1. V lost 4 bases, J lost 8 bases, and 11 bases stayed unmatched. The CDR3 consists of 15 residues. Germline-derived CDR1 and CDR2 are SGHDT and YYEEEE. This chain's CDR3 is CASSPRGQGVYEQFF. As DNA, the CDR3 is TGTGCCAGCAGCCCACGTGGACAGGGTGTATATGAGCAGTTCTTC.

This clone was seen a handful of times. The CDR3 loop is CASSISVGDSYEQYF. The DNA of the CDR3 is TGTGCCAGTAGTATCTCGGTGGGCGATTCCTACGAGCAGTACTTC. The genes are TRBV19 and TRBJ2-7; D unclear. There are 15 residues in the CDR3. V lost 3 bases, J lost 1 base, and 13 bases lay in between. The V gene's germline CDR1 is LNHDA and CDR2 SQIVND (reference sequence).

The sample holds a few counts of this clone. The chain joins TRBV7-2 to TRBJ2-3, with a tentative D call TRBD2 (6 bases). The CDR3 consists of 15 residues. Between the trimmed V and J ends, which lost 3 bases and 1 base, there was a span of 11 bases. Per germline, CDR1 SGHTA and CDR2 FQGNSA. In nucleotides, the CDR3 is TGTGCCAGCAGCTTCGGTAGCGGAGGCACAGATACGCAGTATTTT. Translation: CASSFGSGGTDTQYF.

For this clone: Other DNA sequences of this sample code for an identical CDR3. The V gene is TRBV4-3, the J gene TRBJ2-1, with TRBD2 identical over 8 bases. Germline CDR1 is LGHNA and CDR2 is YSLEER. The CDR3 consists of 15 residues. Germline trimming cut 1 base from V and 8 bases from J; bases unmatched to any gene: 7. The CDR3 nucleotides are TGCGCCAGCAGCCAAGGGACTAGCATGAGCGATGAGCAGTTCTTC. It is translated as CASSQGTSMSDEQFF.

The chain links TRBV2 to TRBJ2-1; 7 bases are a match to TRBD1. The length of the CDR3 is 14 residues. The germline V gene has CDR1 SNHLY and CDR2 FYNNEI. Unmatched junction bases numbered 9, after V lost 6 bases and J lost 7 bases. The CDR3 loop reads CASRGFRTGNEQFF. The CDR3 bases are TGTGCCAGCAGGGGATTTCGGACAGGTAATGAGCAGTTCTTC. Drawing the rest from reference TRBV2 and TRBJ2-1, the complete variable domain is EPEVTQTPSHQVTQMGQEVILRCVPISNHLYFYWYRQILGQKVEFLVSFYNNEISEKSEIFDDQFSVERPDGSNFTLKIRSTKLEDSAMYFCASRGFRTGNEQFFGPGTRLTVL.

The sample holds a few counts of this clone. This chain links TRBV7-8 with TRBJ2-7; D is perhaps TRBD2 (6 bases). The ends were cut back, 0 bases at V and 3 bases at J, with 9 bases in the middle. The CDR3 contains 14 residues. Per germline, CDR1 SGHVS and CDR2 FQNEAQ. CDR3 loop: CASSLAYGSYEQYF. The CDR3 coding sequence is TGTGCCAGCAGCTTAGCGTACGGGAGCTACGAGCAGTACTTC. The full variable domain, with the rest looked up from reference TRBV7-8 and TRBJ2-7, is GAGVSQSPRYKVAKRGQDVALRCDPISGHVSLFWYQQALGQGPEFLTYFQNEAQLDKSGLPSDRFFAERPEGSVSTLKIQRTQQEDSAVYLCASSLAYGSYEQYFGPGTRLTVT.

This CDR3 reads CASSFTWGGTDTQYF. CDR3 nucleotides: TGTGCCAGCAGCTTCACTTGGGGGGGAACGGATACGCAGTATTTT. This chain links TRBV7-2 with TRBJ2-3; 7 bases agree with TRBD2. J gave up 6 bases and V 3 bases, and 9 bases lay outside the gene matches. The CDR3 runs 15 residues. Germline values: CDR1 SGHTA, CDR2 FQGNSA.

This clone was counted a few times. The chain recombines TRBV14 with TRBJ1-3; D may be TRBD1 (6 bases). The CDR3 is made up of 17 amino acids. CDR1 is SGHDN, CDR2 FVKESK, per germline. The germline V and J ends were trimmed by 8 bases and 1 base, with 21 bases remaining between them. CDR3 coding DNA: TGTGCCAGCGCGACAACAAGACAGGAGTATTCTGGAAACACCATATATTTT. Translating it yields CASATTRQEYSGNTIYF.

This chain links TRBV7-9 with TRBJ1-2, with a weak D call TRBD1 (5 bases). This CDR3 is built from 12 residues. Germline loops: CDR1 SEHNR, CDR2 FQNEAQ (reference sequence). The V end lost 5 bases, the J end lost 6 bases, and 10 bases lay between the germline ends. For the CDR3, the DNA is TGTGCCAGCAGCCCCGGGGGGAATGGCTACACCTTC. It specifies CASSPGGNGYTF.

This clone was recorded a few times. The chain is built from TRBV13 and TRBJ2-3; D gene unclear. The V gene lost 5 bases and the J gene lost 5 bases, with 11 bases spanning the gap. The CDR3 runs to 13 residues. CDR1 PRHDT and CDR2 FYEKMQ come from the germline V gene (reference sequence). CDR3 sequence reads: CASSPAAGDTQYF. The CDR3 DNA reads TGTGCCAGCAGCCCCGCGGCCGGAGATACGCAGTATTTT.

This clone was counted between two and nine times. The V gene is TRBV6-5, the J gene TRBJ2-5, with 9 bases identical to TRBD1. The length of the CDR3 is 14 residues. V dropped 4 bases and J dropped 5; count of bases not matched to a gene: 5. CDR1 and CDR2 from the germline V gene are MNHEY and SVGAGI. CDR3 nucleotide sequence: TGTGCCAGCAGTTCTACAGGGGGCCGGGAGACCCAGTACTTC. The encoded protein is CASSSTGGRETQYF.

In its sample, this clone was seen a few times. The chain is built from TRBV7-8 and TRBJ2-2, with 10 bases that match TRBD2. CDR3 length: 17 amino acids. In germline, CDR1 is SGHVS, CDR2 FQNEAQ. V lost 7 bases to trimming and J lost 0 bases; unmatched junction nucleotides: 8. The CDR3 coding sequence is TGTGCCAGCAACTTCCCCACTAGCGGGGCGAACACCGGGGAGCTGTTTTTT. Its translation: CASNFPTSGANTGELFF.

The chain joins TRBV6-6 to TRBJ1-1, with D tentatively TRBD1 (6 bases). Trimming pared 0 bases from V and 4 bases from J, leaving 12 bases between. The CDR3 consists of 15 residues. Germline V gene lookup returns CDR1 MNHNY and CDR2 SVGAGI (reference sequence). In nucleotides, the CDR3 is TGTGCCAGCAGTTACTCTGGGGGCGGGGGCACTGAAGCTTTCTTT. The encoded protein is CASSYSGGGGTEAFF.

The genes are TRBV5-6 and TRBJ1-2; D might be TRBD1 (5 bases). In germline, CDR1 is SGHDT, CDR2 YYEEEE. Trimming took off 0 bases at V and 3 bases at J, with 6 bases between the two ends. The CDR3 has 13 residues. As DNA, the CDR3 is TGTGCCAGCAGCTTGGGGGGGGACTATGGCTACACCTTC. Its protein is CASSLGGDYGYTF.

The chain recombines TRBV4-1 with TRBJ2-5, with 9 bases matching TRBD2. CDR1 and CDR2 (germline): MGHRA, YSYEKL. This CDR3 spans 16 amino acids. With V trimmed by 1 base and J by 3 bases, 6 bases remained unmatched. As DNA, the CDR3 is TGCGCCAGCAGCCAAGGTTTGCGGGGGGGGAAAGAGACCCAGTACTTC. Translated: CASSQGLRGGKETQYF.

The chain couples TRBV4-3 to TRBJ1-2; TRBD1 agrees at 7 bases. The germline V gene has CDR1 LGHNA and CDR2 YSLEER. Trimming cost V 1 base and J 1 base; bases outside gene matches: 9. The CDR3 contains 17 residues. In DNA form, the CDR3 reads TGCGCCAGCAGCCAAGTTGCGGCGGGACAGATTAACTATGGCTACACCTTC. Translating gives CASSQVAAGQINYGYTF.

The chain joins TRBV19 to TRBJ1-3; D gene ambiguous. This CDR3 has 13 amino acids. Germline values: CDR1 LNHDA, CDR2 SQIVND (reference sequence). Trimming removed 6 bases at V and 0 bases at J, with 6 bases between. CDR3 sequence (DNA): TGTGCCAGTAGACAGAGCTCTGGAAACACCATATATTTT. Its protein product is CASRQSSGNTIYF.

The V call is TRBV6-1, the J call TRBJ1-5; 7 bases match TRBD1. V shed 3 bases and J 4 bases; nucleotides not matched to a gene: 6. CDR3 length: 15 residues. CDR1 MNHNS and CDR2 SASEGT come from the germline V gene. This chain's CDR3 is CASSDLGQLNQPQHF. CDR3 nucleotide sequence: TGTGCCAGCAGTGACTTGGGACAGCTTAATCAGCCCCAGCATTTT.

The chain combines TRBV5-1 with TRBJ1-6, with 7 bases matching TRBD1. The V segment lost 4 bases and the J segment 9 bases; nucleotides outside the gene matches: 4. This CDR3 spans 13 amino acids. Germline V CDR1 and CDR2: SGHRS, YFSETQ. The CDR3 DNA reads as TGCGCCAGCAGCATCGGGACAGCTTCACCCCTCCACTTT. It encodes CASSIGTASPLHF.

The sample holds a few counts of this clone. The chain links TRBV11-2 to TRBJ2-7, with 9 nucleotides matching TRBD2. From germline, CDR1 is SGHAT and CDR2 FQNNGV. CDR3 length: 14 amino acids. Trimming removed 2 bases from V and 1 base from J; junction bases left unmatched: 0. The chain's CDR3 is CASSLLAGSYEQYF. The CDR3 region has the DNA TGTGCCAGCAGCTTACTAGCGGGGTCCTACGAGCAGTACTTC.

The chain carries TRBV5-5 and TRBJ2-7; 12 bases align to TRBD2. Looked up from germline, CDR1 is SGHKS and CDR2 is YYEKEE (reference sequence). The CDR3 contains 14 residues. Trimming took 4 bases from V and 7 from J; bases not matched to a gene: 6. The CDR3 here is CASSPLAGGIEQYF. The CDR3, as DNA: TGTGCCAGCAGCCCCCTAGCGGGAGGGATAGAGCAGTACTTC.

V is TRBV5-8 and J is TRBJ2-6; 9 bases line up with TRBD2. Losses at the gene ends were 1 base for V and 4 bases for J; bases not matched to a gene: 15. The CDR3 loop spans 20 amino acids. Germline CDR1 and CDR2: SGHTS and YDEGEE. Here the CDR3 reads CASSLISWGLAFSGANVLTF. CDR3 nucleotides: TGTGCCAGCAGCTTGATTAGTTGGGGACTAGCTTTCTCGGGGGCCAACGTCCTGACTTTC.

The chain recombines TRBV7-2 with TRBJ1-4, with a weak D call TRBD1 (6 bases). From germline, CDR1 is SGHTA and CDR2 FQGNSA. The CDR3 sequence is 15 residues long. V lost 5 bases and J lost 0, with 10 bases in between. The CDR3, as DNA: TGTGCCAGCAGCCCTCGACAGGCAACTAATGAAAAACTGTTTTTT. Its protein is CASSPRQATNEKLFF.